The sequence of this T cell receptor beta chain was determined in a study of blood T cell repertoires in COVID-19. Study as a whole: The United States, Italy and Spain provided the acute and convalescent COVID-19 samples.

CDR3 length: 14 residues. The J segment lost 5 bases and the V segment lost 6 bases, leaving 7 bases of the junction unmatched. Germline V gene data show CDR1 as SNHLY and CDR2 as FYNNEI. In the original processing: For nucleated cells, counts were estimated from reference gene primer amplification. Repertoires were generated with immunoSEQ multiplex PCR, while TCRdb's copy carries only in-frame clones and drops some. D and trimming come from the DNA, and the V and J calls and clone size come from that table. The sample consists of around 310,000 clones, around 90% of them appearing once. Enrolment of Seattle patients took place during active infection, and they were followed longitudinally.

V and J are TRBV2 and TRBJ1-5; 7 positions match TRBD1. The sequenced sample consisted of peripheral blood. The sequence came from a woman aged 25 to 39 with COVID-19, enrolled during active disease. CDR3 bases: TGTGCCAGCAGAAGGAGACAGGGCGATCAGCCCCAGCATTTT. Residues: CASRRRQGDQPQHF.